Below are 31 T cell receptor beta chains sequenced from a single sample in a study of early T cells in non-severe SARS-CoV-2 infection (dated by TCRdb to the early 2020s). Library construction relied on 5' RACE. Sequencing took place on a NextSeq 500. In TCRdb, the public reads were trimmed at Q25 with fastp and aligned with MiXCR, with productive beta chains retained. Each record represents a unique CDR3 protein, reported with the most common genes and DNA among its rows. The sample records 45,000 to 70,000 distinct CDR3 sequences, around 8.3% of which are singletons. About 10% of the sample rests with the top ten. The source material was whole blood, sampled at baseline. The receptor source for this set is an adult who was a healthcare worker with PCR-confirmed SARS-CoV-2 infection or an uninfected control (not recorded which).

This clonotype appeared a few times. The V and J genes are TRBV25-1 and TRBJ2-2; 7 positions match TRBD1. CDR1 MGHDK and CDR2 SYGVNS come from the germline V gene. The CDR3 spans 13 residues. Unmatched junction bases numbered 3, after V lost 4 bases and J lost 7 bases. The CDR3 DNA reads as TGTGCCAGCAGTGTTAGGGACAGCGGGGAGCTGTTTTTT. It yields the protein CASSVRDSGELFF.

This clonotype was found a few times. The chain has TRBV29-1 and TRBJ2-3; 11 positions agree with TRBD1. The CDR3 consists of 15 residues. J was trimmed by 4 bases and V by 3 bases; bases with no gene match: 6. Germline-derived CDR1 and CDR2 are SQVTM and ANQGSEA. CDR3 residues: CSVDRTGGYADTQYF. As DNA, the CDR3 is TGCAGCGTTGACAGGACAGGGGGCTACGCAGATACGCAGTATTTT.

This clonotype was observed a few times. The chain is built from TRBV7-9 and TRBJ2-7, with D possibly called TRBD1 or TRBD2 (6 bases each). Germline lookup yields CDR1 SEHNR and CDR2 FQNEAQ (reference sequence). Trimming removed 5 bases from V and 7 bases from J, with 12 bases in between. The CDR3 is 12 amino acids. The CDR3 loop is CASSPRGEEQYF. The CDR3 DNA is TGTGCCAGCAGCCCAAGGGGGGAAGAGCAGTACTTC.

The chain carries TRBV7-6 and TRBJ2-1; D is unresolved. The V end was cut by 4 bases, the J end by 8 bases, with 12 bases between. Germline CDR1 SGHVS, CDR2 FNYEAQ. The CDR3 length is 13 residues. CDR3 in DNA: TGTGCCAGCAGCTCCGACCGTTTGGATGAGCAGTTCTTC. This sequence encodes CASSSDRLDEQFF.

In regard to this clonotype: The junction departs from germline at one end; a sequencing error may be responsible. The chain links TRBV14 to TRBJ1-1; D gene uncertain. There are 11 residues in the CDR3. Germline CDR1 SGHDN, CDR2 FVKESK. The CDR3 nucleotides read TGTGCCAGCAGCCAAGGAAGTCGCGCTACTTTT. Its translation: CASSQGSRATF.

This clonotype has ten or more counts. The rearrangement uses TRBV5-4 and TRBJ2-1, with D perhaps matching TRBD1 (5 bases). The CDR3 is 13 residues long. V dropped 6 bases and J dropped 8 bases, with 15 bases sitting between them. Germline V CDR1 and CDR2: SGHNT, YYREEE (reference sequence). This CDR3 reads CASTLPPRDEQFF. The CDR3 coding sequence is TGTGCCAGCACCCTTCCTCCCAGGGATGAGCAGTTCTTC.

This clonotype was observed a handful of times. The chain employs TRBV27 and TRBJ2-7; 11 bases match TRBD2. V was clipped by 5 bases and J by 3 bases; unmatched bases: 12. Germline CDR1 MNHEY, CDR2 SMNVEV (reference sequence). The CDR3 covers 17 residues. This chain's CDR3 is CASSPSPIAGGNYEQYF. CDR3 nucleotide sequence: TGTGCCAGCAGTCCAAGCCCGATAGCGGGAGGGAACTACGAGCAGTACTTC.

This clonotype was detected many times. The genes are TRBV5-1 and TRBJ1-1; D is unresolved. There are 11 residues in the CDR3. V lost 3 bases, J lost 1 base, and 1 base lay in between. CDR1 is SGHRS, CDR2 YFSETQ, per germline. DNA of the CDR3: TGCGCCAGCAGCTCGAACACTGAAGCTTTCTTT. Encoded protein: CASSSNTEAFF.

This chain joins TRBV6-5 and TRBJ2-7, with TRBD1 matching over 8 bases. Trimming took 2 bases from V and 2 from J; bases not matched to a gene: 2. There are 14 residues in the CDR3. From germline, CDR1 is MNHEY and CDR2 SVGAGI. CDR3 DNA sequence: TGTGCCAGCAGTTACGGGACAGGTACCTACGAGCAGTACTTC. Amino acids: CASSYGTGTYEQYF.

The chain employs TRBV5-1 and TRBJ1-3; D is unresolved. CDR1 is SGHRS, CDR2 YFSETQ, per germline. The CDR3 runs 13 residues. Trimming left V 3 bases short and J 1 base short, with 5 bases between. The CDR3 protein is CASSSISGNTIYF. The CDR3 region has the DNA TGCGCCAGCAGCTCAATATCTGGAAACACCATATATTTT.

J is TRBJ1-3 and V is TRBV12-3 or TRBV12-4; D unclear. The CDR3 is made up of 14 amino acids. V lost 6 bases to trimming and J lost 0 bases, with 9 bases between them. Here the CDR3 reads CASRQGSSGNTIYF. DNA for the CDR3: TGTGCCAGCAGACAAGGGAGCTCTGGAAACACCATATATTTT.

This clonotype was counted ten times or more. This CDR3 reads CASSERTRLAGETQYF. Here the CDR3 DNA reads TGTGCCAGCAGTGAACGAACAAGACTAGCGGGAGAGACCCAGTACTTC. The chain uses TRBV25-1 and TRBJ2-5; the match to TRBD2 covers 10 bases. V was clipped by 2 bases and J by 4 bases; unmatched bases: 7. The germline V gene has CDR1 MGHDK and CDR2 SYGVNS. The CDR3 is 16 amino acids.

This clonotype has only a few counts. The V gene is TRBV5-5, the J gene TRBJ2-5; D might be TRBD2 (6 bases). V was pared by 4 bases and J by 1 base, with 11 bases between. Germline-derived CDR1 and CDR2 are SGHKS and YYEKEE (reference sequence). The CDR3 is 14 amino acids. In DNA, the CDR3 is TGTGCCAGCAGCGGGGACTTTCCCCAAGAGACCCAGTACTTC. Its translation is CASSGDFPQETQYF.

This clonotype showed up many times. The CDR3: CSARDSGLAALFF. DNA for the CDR3: TGCAGTGCTAGAGACTCCGGACTAGCGGCTCTGTTCTTC. The V call is TRBV20-1, the J call TRBJ2-1; 10 positions match TRBD2. The CDR3 has 13 residues. Germline trimming cut 0 bases from V and 15 bases from J; bases unmatched to any gene: 8. Germline CDR1 and CDR2: DFQATT and SNEGSKA (reference sequence).

This clonotype was detected only a few times. The chain carries TRBV10-3 and TRBJ2-3; 9 nucleotides align to TRBD2. V was clipped by 7 bases and J by 5 bases; unmatched bases: 10. The CDR3 sequence is 15 residues long. In germline, CDR1 is ENHRY, CDR2 SYGVKD. The chain's CDR3 is CAIKGLAGAGDTQYF. For the CDR3, the DNA is TGTGCCATCAAGGGGTTAGCGGGGGCCGGAGATACGCAGTATTTT.

The chain links TRBV30 to TRBJ1-1; D uncertain. The CDR3 consists of 13 residues. Germline values: CDR1 GTSNPN, CDR2 SVGIG (reference sequence). Trimming removed 4 bases from V and 5 bases from J, with 14 bases in between. CDR3 loop: CAWNSLYGTEAFF. The CDR3 DNA is TGTGCCTGGAACTCCCTGTATGGGACTGAAGCTTTCTTT.

On this clonotype: The final CDR3 position lacks the conserved phenylalanine or tryptophan, pointing to a likely read error. V usage is TRBV2 and J usage is TRBJ2-3; D gene unclear. V gave up 2 bases and J gave up 0 bases, with 6 bases separating them. Germline V gene sequence: CDR1 SNHLY, CDR2 FYNNEI. The CDR3 length is 14 residues. The CDR3 here is CASSEMKSTDTQYL. The DNA for the CDR3 is TGTGCCAGCAGTGAAATGAAAAGCACAGATACGCAGTATTTG.

In this sample, this clonotype turned up a few times. The chain employs TRBV12-3 or TRBV12-4 and TRBJ2-3; D is possibly TRBD2 (6 bases). With 4 bases removed from V and 2 bases from J, the gap between germline ends came to 10 bases. This CDR3 is 14 amino acids long. CDR3 sequence reads: CASSSTSITDTQYF. CDR3 nucleotides: TGTGCCAGCAGTTCGACTAGTATCACAGATACGCAGTATTTT.

In this sample, this clonotype turned up many times. The chain joins TRBV6-1 to TRBJ2-1, with D perhaps TRBD1 (5 bases). The CDR3 runs to 14 residues. Germline V lookup: CDR1 MNHNS, CDR2 SASEGT. V lost 4 bases to trimming and J lost 1 base, with 8 bases between them. The CDR3 loop is CASSVQESYNEQFF. CDR3 nucleotide sequence: TGTGCCAGCAGTGTACAGGAGTCCTACAATGAGCAGTTCTTC.

This clonotype appeared many times. The rearrangement links TRBV13 to TRBJ1-1; D uncertain. The CDR3 is made up of 14 amino acids. CDR1 and CDR2 from the germline V gene are PRHDT and FYEKMQ (reference sequence). The V gene lost 1 base and the J gene lost 6 bases, with 12 bases spanning the gap. The CDR3 DNA sequence: TGTGCCAGCAGCTTAGTTATTGGGCCCCCTGAAGCTTTCTTT. It codes for CASSLVIGPPEAFF.

This clonotype was picked up many times. The J gene is TRBJ1-5, the V gene TRBV2, with unresolved D. Germline V gene data show CDR1 as SNHLY and CDR2 as FYNNEI. The CDR3 runs 15 residues. Deletions cut 3 bases from V and 4 bases from J, with 13 bases between. The CDR3 DNA follows: TGTGCCAGCAGTGAGAAGGGTTTGGGGAATCAGCCCCAGCATTTT. It codes for CASSEKGLGNQPQHF.

The chain carries TRBV6-2 or TRBV6-3 and TRBJ2-5, with TRBD1 matching over 8 bases. Per the germline V gene, CDR1 is MNHEY and CDR2 is SVGEGT. V shed 5 bases and J 2 bases; nucleotides not matched to a gene: 10. The CDR3 is 16 amino acids. CDR3 sequence (DNA): TGTGCCAGCAGTCCAGGGGGCGCGTTTACTCAAGAGACCCAGTACTTC. Protein sequence: CASSPGGAFTQETQYF.

This clonotype came up many times. The rearrangement links TRBV28 to TRBJ2-5, with D uncertain. Germline V CDR1 and CDR2: MDHEN, SYDVKM. The V and J ends lost 5 bases and 2 bases respectively, with 18 bases between them. The CDR3 is 16 amino acids. The CDR3 nucleotides are TGTGCCAGCAGTCTCGGGCGCGGCCCCCGGCAAGAGACCCAGTACTTC. Protein sequence: CASSLGRGPRQETQYF. Based on the CDR3 plus reference TRBV28 and TRBJ2-5, the full variable domain is DVKVTQSSRYLVKRTGEKVFLECVQDMDHENMFWYRQDPGLGLRLIYFSYDVKMKEKGDIPEGYSVSREKKERFSLILESASTNQTSMYLCASSLGRGPRQETQYFGPGTRLLVL.

V gene TRBV6-6 combines with J gene TRBJ2-1, with 12 bases that match TRBD1. Per the germline V gene, CDR1 is MNHNY and CDR2 is SVGAGI (reference sequence). Trimming at V came to 5 bases and at J to 3 bases, leaving 5 bases not matched to a gene. The CDR3 sequence is 16 residues long. CDR3 nucleotides: TGTGCCAGCAGTGGGGGGACAGGGGGCTTCTACAATGAGCAGTTCTTC. It specifies CASSGGTGGFYNEQFF.

There are a few counts of this clonotype. This sequence joins TRBV12-3 or TRBV12-4 and TRBJ2-4; no reliable D call. The CDR3 is 13 amino acids. The V and J ends lost 6 bases and 0 bases respectively, with 6 bases between them. The CDR3 spells CASSPKAKNIQYF. The CDR3 bases are TGTGCCAGCAGCCCCAAAGCCAAAAACATTCAGTACTTC.

This clonotype was counted ten times or more. V gene TRBV5-4 combines with J gene TRBJ1-6, with D maybe TRBD1 (6 bases). Trimming removed 4 bases at V and 8 bases at J, with 16 bases between. CDR3 length: 15 residues. CDR1 and CDR2 (germline): SGHNT, YYREEE (reference sequence). The CDR3 DNA follows: TGTGCCAGCAGCGGTGCGGAGAGGGGGGATTCACCCCTCCACTTT. This sequence encodes CASSGAERGDSPLHF.

The V call is TRBV7-2, the J call TRBJ2-7; possibly TRBD1 for D (5 bases). Deletions cut 5 bases from V and 6 bases from J, with 17 bases between. CDR3 size: 14 residues. CDR1 and CDR2 (germline): SGHTA, FQGNSA. CDR3 sequence: CASSSGHYTFEQYF. CDR3 nucleotides: TGTGCCAGCAGCAGTGGACACTATACCTTCGAGCAGTACTTC.

The V gene is TRBV6-6, the J gene TRBJ2-1; 9 nucleotides match TRBD2. Germline CDR1 reads MNHNY; CDR2 reads SVGAGI (reference sequence). The CDR3 consists of 17 residues. The ends lost 0 bases at V and 0 bases at J; junction bases unmatched: 3. The CDR3 protein is CASSYSGSGSSYNEQFF. CDR3 bases: TGTGCCAGCAGTTACTCGGGTAGCGGGAGCTCCTACAATGAGCAGTTCTTC.

In this sample, this clonotype turned up a few times. The rearrangement uses TRBV20-1 and TRBJ2-7; unclear D gene. The CDR3 runs 16 residues. Germline lookup yields CDR1 DFQATT and CDR2 SNEGSKA (reference sequence). V was pared by 0 bases and J by 6 bases, with 21 bases between. This chain's CDR3 is CSARDRGSWGRREQYF. CDR3 in DNA: TGCAGTGCTAGAGATCGAGGTTCGTGGGGTCGCCGCGAGCAGTACTTC.

This clonotype was seen only a few times. As DNA, the CDR3 is TGTGCCAGCAGCATAGGACGGATGTCCGGGGAGCAGTACTTC. Its protein product is CASSIGRMSGEQYF. The chain combines TRBV9 with TRBJ2-7; D is unclear. Germline V lookup: CDR1 SGDLS, CDR2 YYNGEE. CDR3 length: 14 residues. V gave up 4 bases and J gave up 7 bases, with 18 bases separating them.

The chain links TRBV4-2 to TRBJ2-7; D may be TRBD1 (5 bases). This CDR3 has 16 residues. The V end lost 0 bases, the J end lost 0 bases, and 12 bases lay between the germline ends. Germline CDR1 reads LGHNA; CDR2 reads YNFKEQ. In DNA form, the CDR3 reads TGTGCCAGCAGCCAAGAAATAACAGGACCCTCCTACGAGCAGTACTTC. Amino acid sequence: CASSQEITGPSYEQYF.